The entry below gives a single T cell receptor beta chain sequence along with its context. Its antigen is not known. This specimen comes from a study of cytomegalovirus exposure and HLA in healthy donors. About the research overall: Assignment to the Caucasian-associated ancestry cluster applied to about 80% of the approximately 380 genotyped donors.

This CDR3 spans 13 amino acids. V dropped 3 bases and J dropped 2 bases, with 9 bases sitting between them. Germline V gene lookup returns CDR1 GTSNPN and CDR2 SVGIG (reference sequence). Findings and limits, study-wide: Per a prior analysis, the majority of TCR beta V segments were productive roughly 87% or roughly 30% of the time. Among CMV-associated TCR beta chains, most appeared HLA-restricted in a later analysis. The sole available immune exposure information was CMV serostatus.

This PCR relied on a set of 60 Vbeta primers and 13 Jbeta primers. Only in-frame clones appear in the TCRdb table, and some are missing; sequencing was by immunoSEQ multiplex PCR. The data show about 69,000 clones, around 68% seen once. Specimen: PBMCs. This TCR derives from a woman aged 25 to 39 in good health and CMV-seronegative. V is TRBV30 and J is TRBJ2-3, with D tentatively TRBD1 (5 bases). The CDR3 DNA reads TGTGCCTGGAGCGCAGGGCCCACAGATACGCAGTATTTT. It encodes CAWSAGPTDTQYF.